This TCR beta chain was obtained from a study of T cell repertoires in cytomegalovirus infection. Germline CDR1 reads SNHLY; CDR2 reads FYNNEI. The V gene end was trimmed by 6 bases and the J gene end by 0 bases; junction bases not matched to a gene: 7. This CDR3 comprises 17 residues. MiXCR, run by TCRdb on the reads, gives a single entry per CDR3 protein. The sample contains about 830,000 distinct CDR3 sequences, less than 35% of which appear only once. This clonotype was counted between two and nine times. Its antigen is not known. The J gene is TRBJ2-4, the V gene TRBV2; 11 nucleotides line up with TRBD2. The sequence derives from a human donor in good health (CMV status not recorded). Some clones in this sample may be carry-over from other donors' samples. Sequenced here: cultured CD8+ T cells from PBMCs, sampled from culture after CMV antigen stimulation. This CDR3 reads CASRNSGGARAKNIQYF. The CDR3 region has the DNA TGTGCCAGCAGAAATAGCGGGGGGGCCCGAGCCAAAAACATTCAGTACTTC.